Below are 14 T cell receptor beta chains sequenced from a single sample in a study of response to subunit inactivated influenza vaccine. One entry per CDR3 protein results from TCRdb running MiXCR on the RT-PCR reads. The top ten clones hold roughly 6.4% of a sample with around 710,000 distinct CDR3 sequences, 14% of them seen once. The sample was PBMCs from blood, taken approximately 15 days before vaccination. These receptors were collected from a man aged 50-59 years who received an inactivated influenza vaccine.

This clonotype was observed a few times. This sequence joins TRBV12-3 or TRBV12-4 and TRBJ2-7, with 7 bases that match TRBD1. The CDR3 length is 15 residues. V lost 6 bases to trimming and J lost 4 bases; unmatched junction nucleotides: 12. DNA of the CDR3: TGTGCCAGCAGAGATCGACAGGGACCTCCTTACGAGCAGTACTTC. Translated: CASRDRQGPPYEQYF.

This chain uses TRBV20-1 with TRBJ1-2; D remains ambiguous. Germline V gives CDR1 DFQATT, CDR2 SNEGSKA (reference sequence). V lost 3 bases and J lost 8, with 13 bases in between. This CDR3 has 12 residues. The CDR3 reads CSASRGRRGYTF. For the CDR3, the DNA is TGCAGTGCTAGCAGAGGGCGGAGGGGCTACACCTTC.

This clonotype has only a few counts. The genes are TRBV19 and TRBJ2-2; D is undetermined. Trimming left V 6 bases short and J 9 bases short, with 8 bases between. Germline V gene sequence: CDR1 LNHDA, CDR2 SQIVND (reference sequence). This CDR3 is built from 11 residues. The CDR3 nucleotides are TGTGCCAGTAGGAATTTCTGGGAGCTGTTTTTT. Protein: CASRNFWELFF.

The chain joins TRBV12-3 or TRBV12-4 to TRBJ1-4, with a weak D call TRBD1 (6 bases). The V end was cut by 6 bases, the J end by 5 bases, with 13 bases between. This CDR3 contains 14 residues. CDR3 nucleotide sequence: TGTGCCAGCAGCGGAGGGGGTACCAATGAAAAACTGTTTTTT. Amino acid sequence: CASSGGGTNEKLFF.

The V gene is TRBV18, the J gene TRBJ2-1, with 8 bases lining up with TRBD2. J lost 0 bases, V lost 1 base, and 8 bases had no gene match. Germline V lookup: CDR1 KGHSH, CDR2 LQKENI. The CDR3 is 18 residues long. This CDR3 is CASSPRRSGGSSYNEQFF. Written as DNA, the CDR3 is TGTGCCAGCTCACCACGGCGGAGCGGGGGTTCCTCCTACAATGAGCAGTTCTTC.

The CDR3 sequence is CASSLVAGGPRNEQFF. In DNA, the CDR3 is TGTGCCAGCAGCTTAGTGGCGGGAGGGCCTAGGAATGAGCAGTTCTTC. The chain carries TRBV7-6 and TRBJ2-1; 9 bases align to TRBD2. The CDR3 is 16 amino acids. Germline CDR1 and CDR2: SGHVS and FNYEAQ. V trimming: 1 base; J trimming: 7 bases; junction bases outside the gene matches: 8.

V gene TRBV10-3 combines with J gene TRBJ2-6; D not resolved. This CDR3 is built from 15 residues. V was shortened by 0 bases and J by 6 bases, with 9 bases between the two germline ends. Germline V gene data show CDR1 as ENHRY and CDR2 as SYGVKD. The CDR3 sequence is CAISESPGLANVLTF. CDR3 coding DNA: TGTGCCATCAGTGAGTCGCCCGGATTGGCCAACGTCCTGACTTTC.

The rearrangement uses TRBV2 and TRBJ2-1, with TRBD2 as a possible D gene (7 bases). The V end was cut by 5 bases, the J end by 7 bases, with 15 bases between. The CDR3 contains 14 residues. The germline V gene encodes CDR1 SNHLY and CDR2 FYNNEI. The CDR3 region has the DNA TGTGCCAGCAGTAGGGGGGGGGTTAGGAATGAGCAGTTCTTC. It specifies CASSRGGVRNEQFF. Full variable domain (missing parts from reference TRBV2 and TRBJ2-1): EPEVTQTPSHQVTQMGQEVILRCVPISNHLYFYWYRQILGQKVEFLVSFYNNEISEKSEIFDDQFSVERPDGSNFTLKIRSTKLEDSAMYFCASSRGGVRNEQFFGPGTRLTVL.

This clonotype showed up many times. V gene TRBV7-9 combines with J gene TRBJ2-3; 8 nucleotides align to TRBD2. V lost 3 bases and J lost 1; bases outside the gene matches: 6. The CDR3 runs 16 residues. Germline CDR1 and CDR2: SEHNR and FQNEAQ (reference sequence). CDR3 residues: CASSFQRESGTDTQYF. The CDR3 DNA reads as TGTGCCAGCAGCTTCCAGCGGGAGTCCGGCACAGATACGCAGTATTTT.

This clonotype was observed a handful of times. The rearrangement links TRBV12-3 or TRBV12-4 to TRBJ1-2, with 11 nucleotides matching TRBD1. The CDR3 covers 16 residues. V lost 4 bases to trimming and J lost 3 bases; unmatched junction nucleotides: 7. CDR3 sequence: CASSSRTGGFDYGYTF. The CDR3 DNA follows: TGTGCCAGCAGTTCTCGGACAGGGGGCTTTGACTATGGCTACACCTTC.

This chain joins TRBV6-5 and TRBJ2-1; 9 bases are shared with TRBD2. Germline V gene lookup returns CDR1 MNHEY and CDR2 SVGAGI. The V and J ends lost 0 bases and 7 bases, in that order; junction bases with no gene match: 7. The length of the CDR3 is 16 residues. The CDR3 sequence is CASSYSASGIRNEQFF. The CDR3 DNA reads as TGTGCCAGCAGTTACTCGGCTAGCGGGATAAGGAATGAGCAGTTCTTC.

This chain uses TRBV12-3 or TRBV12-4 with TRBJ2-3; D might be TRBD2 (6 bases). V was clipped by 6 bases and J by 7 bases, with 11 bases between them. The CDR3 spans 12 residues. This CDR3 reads CASSYRGNTQYF. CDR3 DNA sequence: TGTGCCAGCAGCTATCGGGGGAATACGCAGTATTTT.

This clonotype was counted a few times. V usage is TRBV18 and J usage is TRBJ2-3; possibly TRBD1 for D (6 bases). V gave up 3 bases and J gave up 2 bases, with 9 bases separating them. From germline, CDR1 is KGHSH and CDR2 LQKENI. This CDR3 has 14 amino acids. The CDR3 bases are TGTGCCAGCTCACCGACAGGCCCCACAGATACGCAGTATTTT. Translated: CASSPTGPTDTQYF.

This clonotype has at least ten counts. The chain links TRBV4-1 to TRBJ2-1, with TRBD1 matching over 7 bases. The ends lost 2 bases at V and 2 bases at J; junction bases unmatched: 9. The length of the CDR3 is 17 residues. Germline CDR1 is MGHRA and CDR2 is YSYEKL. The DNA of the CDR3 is TGCGCCAGCAGCCAACCTGGGACAGTCTATCCCTACAATGAGCAGTTCTTC. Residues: CASSQPGTVYPYNEQFF.